This T cell receptor beta chain was documented in a study of T cell responses to AZD1222 COVID-19 vaccine. Comments on this clone: Its target is unknown.

Sequencing used immunoSEQ multiplex PCR; TCRdb keeps in-frame clones, though not all of them. The sample yields roughly 110,000 clones, 87% seen once. Whole-study findings and limits: Repertoire samples came only from after the peak T cell response.

The TCR was taken from an adult who received the AZD1222 COVID-19 vaccine. The source material was peripheral blood, sampled 28 days after the second AZD1222 dose.

The CDR3 DNA reads TGTGCCAGCTCACCATCGACAGGGGGACTACAGGGGGATGAAAAACTGTTTTTT. Translated: CASSPSTGGLQGDEKLFF. V usage is TRBV18 and J usage is TRBJ1-4; 9 bases agree with TRBD1. The CDR3 has 18 residues. Germline V CDR1 and CDR2: KGHSH, LQKENI. Losses at the gene ends were 2 bases for V and 6 bases for J; bases not matched to a gene: 13.